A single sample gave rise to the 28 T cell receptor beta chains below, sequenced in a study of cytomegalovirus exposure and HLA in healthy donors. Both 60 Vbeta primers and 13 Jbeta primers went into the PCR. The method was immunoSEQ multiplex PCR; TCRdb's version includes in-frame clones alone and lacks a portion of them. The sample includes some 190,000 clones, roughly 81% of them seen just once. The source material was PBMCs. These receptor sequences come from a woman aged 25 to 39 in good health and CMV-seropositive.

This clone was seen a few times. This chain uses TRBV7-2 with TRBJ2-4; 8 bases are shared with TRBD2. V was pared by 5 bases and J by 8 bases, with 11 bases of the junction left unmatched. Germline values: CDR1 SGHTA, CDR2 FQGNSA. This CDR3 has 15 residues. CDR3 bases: TGTGCCAGCAGCCAGACGAGCGGGAGATGGGACATTCAGTACTTC. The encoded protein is CASSQTSGRWDIQYF.

In DNA form, the CDR3 reads TGTGCCAGCAGCCAATCCAGGGATAGGGACACTGAAGCTTTCTTT. Translating it yields CASSQSRDRDTEAFF. This chain uses TRBV2 with TRBJ1-1; TRBD1 might be the D (5 bases). Deletions cut 6 bases from V and 3 bases from J, with 17 bases between. This CDR3 is 15 amino acids long. In germline, CDR1 is SNHLY, CDR2 FYNNEI.

CDR3 sequence reads: CAWRRIPEQFF. CDR3 bases: TGTGCCTGGAGGCGAATTCCGGAGCAGTTCTTC. The chain joins TRBV30 to TRBJ2-1; D unresolved. V lost 3 bases and J 10 bases, leaving 10 bases between the germline ends. The CDR3 has 11 amino acids. Germline-derived CDR1 and CDR2 are GTSNPN and SVGIG (reference sequence).

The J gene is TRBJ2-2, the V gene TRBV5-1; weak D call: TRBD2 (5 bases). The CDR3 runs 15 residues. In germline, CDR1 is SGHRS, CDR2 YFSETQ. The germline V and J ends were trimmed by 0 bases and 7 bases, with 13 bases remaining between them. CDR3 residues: CASSLGLTEGGELFF. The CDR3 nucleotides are TGCGCCAGCAGCTTGGGTCTCACTGAGGGCGGGGAGCTGTTTTTT.

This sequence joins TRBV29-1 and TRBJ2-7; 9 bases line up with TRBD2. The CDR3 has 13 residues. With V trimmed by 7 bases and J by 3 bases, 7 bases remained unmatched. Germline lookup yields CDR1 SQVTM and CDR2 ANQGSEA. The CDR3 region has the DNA TGCAGCGCACTGGCGGGGGGGGTCTACGAGCAGTACTTC. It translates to CSALAGGVYEQYF.

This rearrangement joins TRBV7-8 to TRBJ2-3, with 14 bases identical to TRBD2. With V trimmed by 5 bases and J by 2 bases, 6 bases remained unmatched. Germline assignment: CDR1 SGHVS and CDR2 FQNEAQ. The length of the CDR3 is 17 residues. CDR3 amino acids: CASSLGLAGGHTDTQYF. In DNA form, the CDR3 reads TGTGCCAGCAGCCTTGGACTAGCGGGAGGACACACAGATACGCAGTATTTT.

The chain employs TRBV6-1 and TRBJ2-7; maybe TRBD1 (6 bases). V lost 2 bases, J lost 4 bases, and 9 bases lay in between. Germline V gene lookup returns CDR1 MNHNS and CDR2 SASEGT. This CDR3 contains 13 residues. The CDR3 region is CASSEHRVYEQYF. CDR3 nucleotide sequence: TGTGCCAGCAGTGAACACAGGGTTTACGAGCAGTACTTC.

This CDR3 is CASSLTHNNEQFF. CDR3 nucleotide sequence: TGCGCCAGCAGCTTGACCCACAACAATGAGCAGTTCTTC. J is TRBJ2-1 and V is TRBV5-1; D call uncertain. CDR1 SGHRS and CDR2 YFSETQ come from the germline V gene. With 1 base removed from V and 5 bases from J, the gap between germline ends came to 7 bases. This CDR3 region has 13 residues. The full variable domain, in which reference TRBV5-1 and TRBJ2-1 provide the parts outside the CDR3, is KAGVTQTPRYLIKTRGQQVTLSCSPISGHRSVSWYQQTPGQGLQFLFEYFSETQRNKGNFPGRFSGRQFSNSRSEMNVSTLELGDSALYLCASSLTHNNEQFFGPGTRLTVL.

The CDR3 reads CASSLVQGAIGYTF. Here the CDR3 DNA reads TGTGCCAGCAGTCTGGTACAGGGGGCGATAGGCTACACCTTC. The rearrangement uses TRBV6-5 and TRBJ1-2; 9 bases fit TRBD1. The V and J ends lost 5 bases and 8 bases, in that order; junction bases with no gene match: 9. Germline-derived CDR1 and CDR2 are MNHEY and SVGAGI. CDR3 length: 14 residues.

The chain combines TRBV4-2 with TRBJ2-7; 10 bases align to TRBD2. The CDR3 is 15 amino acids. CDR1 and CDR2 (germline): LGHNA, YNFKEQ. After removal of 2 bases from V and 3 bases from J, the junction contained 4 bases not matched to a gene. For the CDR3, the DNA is TGTGCCAGCAGCCAACTACAGCGGGAGGGCTACGAGCAGTACTTC. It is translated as CASSQLQREGYEQYF.

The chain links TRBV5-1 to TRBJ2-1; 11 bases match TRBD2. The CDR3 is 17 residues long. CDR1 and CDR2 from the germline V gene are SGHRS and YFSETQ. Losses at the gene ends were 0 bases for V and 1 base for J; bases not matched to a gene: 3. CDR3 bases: TGCGCCAGCAGCTTGGGGGGACTAGCGGCTTCCTACAATGAGCAGTTCTTC. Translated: CASSLGGLAASYNEQFF. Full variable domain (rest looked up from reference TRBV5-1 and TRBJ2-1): KAGVTQTPRYLIKTRGQQVTLSCSPISGHRSVSWYQQTPGQGLQFLFEYFSETQRNKGNFPGRFSGRQFSNSRSEMNVSTLELGDSALYLCASSLGGLAASYNEQFFGPGTRLTVL.

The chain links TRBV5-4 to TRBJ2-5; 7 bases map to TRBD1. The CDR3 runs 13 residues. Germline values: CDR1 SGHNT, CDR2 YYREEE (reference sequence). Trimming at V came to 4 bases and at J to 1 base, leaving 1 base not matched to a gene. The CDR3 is CASSRDSQETQYF. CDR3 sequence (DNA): TGTGCCAGCAGCCGGGACAGCCAAGAGACCCAGTACTTC.

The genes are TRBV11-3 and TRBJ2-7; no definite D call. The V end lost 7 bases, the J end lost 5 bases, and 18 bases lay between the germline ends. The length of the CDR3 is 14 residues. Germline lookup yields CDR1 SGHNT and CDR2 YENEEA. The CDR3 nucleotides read TGTGCCAGCACCACGTGGGTCAATCAGGACGAGCAGTACTTC. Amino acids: CASTTWVNQDEQYF.

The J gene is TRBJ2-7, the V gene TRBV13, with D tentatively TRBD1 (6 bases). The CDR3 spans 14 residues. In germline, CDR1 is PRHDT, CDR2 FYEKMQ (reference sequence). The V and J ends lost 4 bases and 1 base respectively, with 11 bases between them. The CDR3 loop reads CASSSRQDSYEQYF. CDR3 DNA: TGTGCCAGCAGCTCAAGACAGGATTCCTACGAGCAGTACTTC.

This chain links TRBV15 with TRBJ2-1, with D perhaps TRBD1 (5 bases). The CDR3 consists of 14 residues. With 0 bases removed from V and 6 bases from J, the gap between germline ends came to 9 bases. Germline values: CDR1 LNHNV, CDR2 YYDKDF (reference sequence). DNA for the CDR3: TGTGCCACCAGCAGAGATATGGGGCCCAATGAGCAGTTCTTC. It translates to CATSRDMGPNEQFF.

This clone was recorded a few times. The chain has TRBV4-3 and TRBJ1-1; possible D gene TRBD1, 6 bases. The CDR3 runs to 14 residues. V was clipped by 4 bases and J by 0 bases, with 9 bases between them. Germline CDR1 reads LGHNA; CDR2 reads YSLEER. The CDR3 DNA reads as TGCGCCAGCAGCCGTGGACAGCTGAACACTGAAGCTTTCTTT. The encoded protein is CASSRGQLNTEAFF.

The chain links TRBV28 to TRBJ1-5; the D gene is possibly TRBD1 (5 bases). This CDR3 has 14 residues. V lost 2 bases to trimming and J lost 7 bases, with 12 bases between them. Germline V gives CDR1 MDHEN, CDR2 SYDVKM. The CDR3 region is CASSLVPGIQPQHF. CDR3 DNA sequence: TGTGCCAGCAGTTTAGTTCCAGGGATACAGCCCCAGCATTTT.

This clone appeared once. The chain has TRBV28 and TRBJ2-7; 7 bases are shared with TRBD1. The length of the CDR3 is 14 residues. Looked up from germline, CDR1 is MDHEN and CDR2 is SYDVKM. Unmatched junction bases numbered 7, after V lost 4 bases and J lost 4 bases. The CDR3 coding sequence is TGTGCCAGCAGTTCCTCACAGGGGACGTACGAGCAGTACTTC. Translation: CASSSSQGTYEQYF.

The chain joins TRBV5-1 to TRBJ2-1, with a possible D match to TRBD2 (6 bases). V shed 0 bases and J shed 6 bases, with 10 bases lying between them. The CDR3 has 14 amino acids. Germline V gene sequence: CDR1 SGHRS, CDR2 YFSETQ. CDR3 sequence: CASSLGLELNEQFF. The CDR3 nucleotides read TGCGCCAGCAGCTTGGGACTAGAGCTCAATGAGCAGTTCTTC.

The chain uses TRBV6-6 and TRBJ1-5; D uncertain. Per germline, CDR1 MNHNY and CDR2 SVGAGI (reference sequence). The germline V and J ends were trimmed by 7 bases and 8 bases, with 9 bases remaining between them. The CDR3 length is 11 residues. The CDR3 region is CASTNSEPQHF. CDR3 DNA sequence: TGTGCCAGCACCAACTCGGAGCCCCAGCATTTT.

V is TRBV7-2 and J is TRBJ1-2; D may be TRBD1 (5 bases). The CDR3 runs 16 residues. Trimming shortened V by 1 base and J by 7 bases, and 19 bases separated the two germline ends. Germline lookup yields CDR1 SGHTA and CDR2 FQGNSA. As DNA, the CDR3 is TGTGCCAGCAGCTTAGACATCGCCCAGGGTGAACGTGGCTACACCTTC. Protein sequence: CASSLDIAQGERGYTF.

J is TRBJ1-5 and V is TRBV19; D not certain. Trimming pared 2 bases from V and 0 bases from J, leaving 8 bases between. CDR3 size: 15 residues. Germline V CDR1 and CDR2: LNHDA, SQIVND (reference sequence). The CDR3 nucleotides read TGTGCCAGTAGTATAACTAGAGATAGCAATCAGCCCCAGCATTTT. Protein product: CASSITRDSNQPQHF.

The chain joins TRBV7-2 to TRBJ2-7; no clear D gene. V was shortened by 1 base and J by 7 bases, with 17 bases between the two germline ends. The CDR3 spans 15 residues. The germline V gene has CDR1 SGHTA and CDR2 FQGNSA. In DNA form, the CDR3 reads TGTGCCAGCAGCTTAGTATGGCAGGCCCAGCTGGAGCAGTACTTC. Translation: CASSLVWQAQLEQYF. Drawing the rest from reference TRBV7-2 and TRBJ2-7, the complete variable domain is GAGVSQSPSNKVTEKGKDVELRCDPISGHTALYWYRQSLGQGLEFLIYFQGNSAPDKSGLPSDRFSAERTGGSVSTLTIQRTQQEDSAVYLCASSLVWQAQLEQYFGPGTRLTVT.

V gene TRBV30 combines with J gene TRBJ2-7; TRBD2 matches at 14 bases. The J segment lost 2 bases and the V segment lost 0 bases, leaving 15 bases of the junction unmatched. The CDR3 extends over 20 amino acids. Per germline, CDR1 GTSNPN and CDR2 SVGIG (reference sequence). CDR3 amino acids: CAWSVGRTSGRPGLTYEQYF. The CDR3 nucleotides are TGTGCCTGGAGTGTTGGCAGGACTAGCGGGAGGCCCGGACTTACCTACGAGCAGTACTTC. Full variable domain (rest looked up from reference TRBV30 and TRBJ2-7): SQTIHQWPATLVQPVGSPLSLECTVEGTSNPNLYWYRQAAGRGLQLLFYSVGIGQISSEVPQNLSASRPQDRQFILSSKKLLLSDSGFYLCAWSVGRTSGRPGLTYEQYFGPGTRLTVT.

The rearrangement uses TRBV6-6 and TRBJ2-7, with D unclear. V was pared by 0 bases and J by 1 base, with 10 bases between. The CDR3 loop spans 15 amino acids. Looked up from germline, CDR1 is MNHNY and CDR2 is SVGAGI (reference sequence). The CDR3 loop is CASSYSGRYSYEQYF. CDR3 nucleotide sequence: TGTGCCAGCAGTTACTCAGGCAGGTATTCCTACGAGCAGTACTTC.

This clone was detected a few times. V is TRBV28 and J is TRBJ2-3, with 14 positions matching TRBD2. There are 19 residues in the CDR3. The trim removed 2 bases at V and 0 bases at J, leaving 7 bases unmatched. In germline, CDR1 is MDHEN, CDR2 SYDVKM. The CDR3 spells CASSLGRTSGGYSTDTQYF. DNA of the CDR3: TGTGCCAGCAGTTTAGGACGGACTAGCGGGGGGTACAGCACAGATACGCAGTATTTT.

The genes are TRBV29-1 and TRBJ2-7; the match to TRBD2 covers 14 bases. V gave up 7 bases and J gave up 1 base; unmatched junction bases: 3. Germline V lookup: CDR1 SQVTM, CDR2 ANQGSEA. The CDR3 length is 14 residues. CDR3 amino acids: CSARTSGRSYEQYF. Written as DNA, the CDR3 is TGCAGCGCCCGGACTAGCGGGAGGTCCTACGAGCAGTACTTC.

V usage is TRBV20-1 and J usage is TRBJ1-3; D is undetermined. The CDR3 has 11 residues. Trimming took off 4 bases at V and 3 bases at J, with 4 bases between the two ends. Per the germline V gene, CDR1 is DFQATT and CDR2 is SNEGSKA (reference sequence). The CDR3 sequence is CSANFGNTIYF. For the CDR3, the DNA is TGCAGTGCTAACTTTGGAAACACCATATATTTT.